This TCR beta chain was sequenced in a study of T cells expressing NK-cell markers (dated by TCRdb to the early 2020s). Study-wide context: Three sorted T-cell subsets (CD3+CD56+NKG2C+, CD3+CD56+NKG2C- and CD3+CD56-NKG2C+) from fewer than 10 donors had their TCR beta-chain repertoires profiled. Of the eight sequenced donors, seven were found to be HCMV-seropositive and one was found to be HCMV-seronegative. The eight sequenced donors were randomly selected healthy volunteers, three men and five women. Sequencing of the libraries produced 2 x 150 bp reads on Illumina HiSeq 2000/2500, MiSeq or NextSeq. Overall study results and their limits: For more than 5 donors, the dominant CD3+CD56+NKG2C+ clonotypes were among the top 10 CD8+ clonotypes and accounted for about 1.0-7.5% of CD8+ T cells. Whether the expanded NKG2C-expressing T cell clones were specific for HCMV antigens was left unclear. Those dominant clonotypes were again the most abundant among CD3+CD56-NKG2C+ cells in four donors, at about 28.3-65%.

As for this clonotype: Its antigen has not been determined.

Taken from cysteine to phenylalanine, the CDR3 has 11 residues. There is no recorded DNA. The germline V gene specifies MNHEY as CDR1 and SVGEGT as CDR2. A commercial ELISA kit detecting HCMV-specific IgG in serum was used to determine HCMV serostatus. Peripheral blood mononuclear cells were isolated from blood by Ficoll density gradient centrifugation. The reads were generated on an Illumina HiSeq 2000. TCR beta cDNA libraries were made by 5'RACE template switching that added a universal primer site and unique molecular identifiers. Priming for cDNA synthesis came from the TCR beta constant segment, and two successive PCR amplification steps followed. As for how the authors treated the data: Reads were demultiplexed and grouped by UMI with MIGEC, and clonotypes were assembled and quantified with MiTCR. To exclude erroneous sequences, only TCR cDNA sequences supported by at least two reads were retained. The tcR package was used for downstream repertoire analysis, with clonotypes matched between fractions based on CDR3 nucleotide sequence plus V segment. VDJmatch was used to annotate antigen specificity against VDJdb, with one amino acid substitution allowed in CDR3. With the reads reprocessed by TCRdb, a single entry stands for each CDR3 protein sequence and no DNA is reported. The V and J calls come from TCRdb's annotation, not from the publication. The sample's table covers 150,000 or so distinct CDR3 sequences. Around 37% of the sample rests with the top ten.

The V and J genes are TRBV6-2 or TRBV6-3 and TRBJ2-5. This sequence originates from a woman aged 50 to 60 in good health. Donor details come from another sample of the same person, matched by shared clones. Source material: blood T cells: a sorted CD56 or NKG2C T cell subset, CD4+ or CD8+ T cells, or bulk PBMC T cells (not recorded which). The CDR3 here reads CASRIRETQYF.